The source of this T cell receptor beta chain is a study of T-cell memory formation after mild COVID-19. Study findings and constraints: Detection of some responders pre-infection suggested pre-existing cross-reactive memory T cells participated.

This clonotype was observed a handful of times. Antigen unknown. One entry per CDR3 protein results from TCRdb running MiXCR on the 5' RACE reads. Of tens of thousands of distinct CDR3 sequences in the sample, 25% to 30% were seen once. V was shortened by 1 base and J by 1 base, with 10 bases between the two germline ends. Germline assignment: CDR1 SGHTA and CDR2 FQGTGA. The CDR3 extends over 15 amino acids. This TCR came from a man aged 18 to 30 who had mild COVID-19 (a few samples of this study predate the infection). Cell type and time point are not known. The chain couples TRBV7-3 to TRBJ2-5; D remains unclear. Sequencing was done on a sample of PBMCs or a T cell subset sorted from them (not recorded which). The CDR3 loop is CASSLNSLGQETQYF. In DNA form, the CDR3 reads TGTGCCAGCAGCTTAAATTCCCTGGGCCAAGAGACCCAGTACTTC. The full variable domain, in which reference TRBV7-3 and TRBJ2-5 provide the parts outside the CDR3, is GAGVSQTPSNKVTEKGKYVELRCDPISGHTALYWYRQSLGQGPEFLIYFQGTGAADDSGLPNDRFFAVRPEGSVSTLKIQRTERGDSAVYLCASSLNSLGQETQYFGPGTRLLVL.